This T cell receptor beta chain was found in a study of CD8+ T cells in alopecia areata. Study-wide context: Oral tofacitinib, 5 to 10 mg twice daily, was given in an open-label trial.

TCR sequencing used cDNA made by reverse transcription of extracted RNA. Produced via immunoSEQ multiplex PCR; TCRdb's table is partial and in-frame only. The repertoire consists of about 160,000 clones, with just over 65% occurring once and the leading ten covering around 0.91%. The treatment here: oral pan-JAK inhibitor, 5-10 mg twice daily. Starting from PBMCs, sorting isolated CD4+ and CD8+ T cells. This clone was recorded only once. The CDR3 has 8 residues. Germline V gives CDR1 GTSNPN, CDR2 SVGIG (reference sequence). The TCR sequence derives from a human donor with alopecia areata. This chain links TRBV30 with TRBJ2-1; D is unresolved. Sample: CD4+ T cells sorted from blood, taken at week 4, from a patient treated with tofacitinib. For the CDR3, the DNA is TGTCAGGTCAATGAGCAGTTCTTC. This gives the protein CQVNEQFF. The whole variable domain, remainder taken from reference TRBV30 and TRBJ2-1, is SQTIHQWPATLVQPVGSPLSLECTVEGTSNPNLYWYRQAAGRGLQLLFYSVGIGQISSEVPQNLSASRPQDRQFILSSKKLLLSDSGFYLCQVNEQFFGPGTRLTVL.